This T cell receptor (beta chain) comes out of a study of shared clonotypes between healthy human individuals. Turning to the study itself: The plates for each donor numbered three CD4 naive, three CD4 memory, two CD8 naive and one CD8 memory.

A roughly 200 ng quantity of DNA, tens of thousands of T cell genomes, went into the sorted-subset replicate PCRs. Assay: immunoSEQ multiplex PCR; the TCRdb copy retains only in-frame clones and omits some. The data show 550,000 to 700,000 clones, with around 78% seen just once and around 2% held by the top ten. Notes on the study in general: Read depth was anticipated to influence clonotype sharing among donors.

Germline V CDR1 and CDR2: MGHDK, SYGVNS. CDR3 length: 12 amino acids. Trimming pared 2 bases from V and 9 bases from J, leaving 8 bases between. This clone was recorded a few times. Its antigen is unidentified. V gene TRBV25-1 combines with J gene TRBJ2-1, with D unresolved. The sequencing sample was made of memory CD4+ T cells sorted from blood. The subset was: CD45RA-negative fraction. This clonotype was obtained from a woman aged 25 to 39 in good health. In DNA form, the CDR3 reads TGTGCCAGCAGTGAAAGTGGTCGTGAGCAGTTCTTC. Its protein product is CASSESGREQFF. Looking up the rest from reference TRBV25-1 and TRBJ2-1 gives the full variable domain: EADIYQTPRYLVIGTGKKITLECSQTMGHDKMYWYQQDPGMELHLIHYSYGVNSTEKGDLSSESTVSRIRTEHFPLTLESARPSHTSQYLCASSESGREQFFGPGTRLTVL.